This T cell receptor (beta chain) is drawn from a study of a mutant IDH1 vaccine in newly diagnosed glioma. Study results and caveats: It was approximately 92% of patients that developed vaccine-induced immune responses.

The table came from immunoSEQ multiplex PCR; TCRdb's copy has only in-frame clones and leaves some out. The sample shows 15,000 or so clones, 75% to 90% of them seen only once. Specified time point: baseline, week 1 (first vaccination visit). Treatment indicated: pre-vaccination baseline after standard-of-care therapy. Worth noting for this clone: Its antigen is not identified.

V gave up 5 bases and J gave up 7 bases; unmatched junction bases: 4. Germline V CDR1 and CDR2: SEHNR, FQNEAQ (reference sequence). The length of the CDR3 is 13 residues. The specimen was PBMCs, collected from a glioma patient treated with radiotherapy, temozolomide or both. The gene calls are TRBV7-9 and TRBJ1-2; 10 bases are shared with TRBD1. This TCR was recovered from a woman between 35 and 50 years old with glioma. Some clones in this sample may be carry-over from other donors' samples. CDR3 sequence: CASSPRDRGGYTF. The DNA for the CDR3 is TGTGCCAGCAGCCCACGGGACAGGGGTGGCTACACCTTC.